This entry lists 5 T cell receptor beta chains sequenced from one sample in a study of CD8+ T cells in alopecia areata. RNA, once extracted, was reverse transcribed into cDNA for use as the sequencing template. Clones were sequenced by immunoSEQ multiplex PCR, and TCRdb holds only the in-frame ones, with some missing. Among under 70,000 clones, roughly 57% were seen once, and the ten largest hold about a sixth. The sequencing used CD8+ T cells sorted from blood, collected at week 0. All receptors derive from a human donor with alopecia areata.

V and J are TRBV9 and TRBJ1-1; no reliable D call. V lost 3 bases to trimming and J lost 1 base, with 13 bases between them. This CDR3 comprises 15 residues. Germline assignment: CDR1 SGDLS and CDR2 YYNGEE. CDR3 coding DNA: TGTGCCAGCAGCGCCTATCCGGGCGGGAACACTGAAGCTTTCTTT. This translates into CASSAYPGGNTEAFF.

This chain links TRBV4-3 with TRBJ2-3; 8 bases line up with TRBD2. V lost 2 bases and J lost 6; bases outside the gene matches: 7. CDR1 is LGHNA and CDR2 is YSLEER in the germline V gene. The CDR3 sequence is 15 residues long. CDR3 sequence reads: CASSQYYSGEDTQYF. DNA for the CDR3: TGCGCCAGCAGCCAATATTATAGCGGGGAGGATACGCAGTATTTT.

The chain uses TRBV19 and TRBJ2-1, with TRBD1 identical over 8 bases. CDR3 length: 16 residues. The junction had 12 bases not matched to a gene; V was cut back by 6 bases and J by 5 bases. Germline-derived CDR1 and CDR2 are LNHDA and SQIVND (reference sequence). CDR3 protein: CASRTRRDRTNNEQFF. As DNA, the CDR3 is TGTGCCAGTAGAACCCGAAGGGACAGGACCAACAATGAGCAGTTCTTC. Using reference TRBV19 and TRBJ2-1 for the parts outside the CDR3, the full variable domain is DGGITQSPKYLFRKEGQNVTLSCEQNLNHDAMYWYRQDPGQGLRLIYYSQIVNDFQKGDIAEGYSVSREKKESFPLTVTSAQKNPTAFYLCASRTRRDRTNNEQFFGPGTRLTVL.

The chain couples TRBV28 to TRBJ2-1; D unclear. This CDR3 is built from 14 residues. Germline-derived CDR1 and CDR2 are MDHEN and SYDVKM. V was cut by 3 bases and J by 2 bases, with 8 bases left in between. The CDR3 DNA reads as TGTGCCAGCAGTTTTTGGCAGACCTACAATGAGCAGTTCTTC. This translates into CASSFWQTYNEQFF.

In the case of this clone: This sample also contains other DNA sequences that code for the same CDR3. This rearrangement joins TRBV7-9 to TRBJ2-2, with no clear D. Germline CDR1 SEHNR, CDR2 FQNEAQ (reference sequence). CDR3 length: 13 residues. Between the trimmed V and J ends, which lost 5 bases and 2 bases, there was a span of 6 bases. The CDR3 region is CASSPTNTGELFF. CDR3 nucleotide sequence: TGTGCCAGCAGCCCCACAAACACCGGGGAGCTGTTTTTT.